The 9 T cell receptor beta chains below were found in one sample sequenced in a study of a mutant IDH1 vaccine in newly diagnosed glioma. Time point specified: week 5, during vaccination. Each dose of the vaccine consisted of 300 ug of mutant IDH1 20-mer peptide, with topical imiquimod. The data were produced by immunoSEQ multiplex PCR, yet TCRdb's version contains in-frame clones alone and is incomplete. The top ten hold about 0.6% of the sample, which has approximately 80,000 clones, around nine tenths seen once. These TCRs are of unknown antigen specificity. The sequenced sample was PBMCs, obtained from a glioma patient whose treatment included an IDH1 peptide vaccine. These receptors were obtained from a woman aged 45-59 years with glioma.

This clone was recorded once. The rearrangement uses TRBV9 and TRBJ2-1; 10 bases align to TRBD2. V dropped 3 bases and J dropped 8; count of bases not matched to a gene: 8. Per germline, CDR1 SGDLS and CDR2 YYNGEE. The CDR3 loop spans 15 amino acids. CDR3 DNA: TGTGCCAGCAGCGCCCAAGGGCTAGCGGGAGATGAGCAGTTCTTC. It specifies CASSAQGLAGDEQFF.

The CDR3 coding sequence is TGTGCCAGCAGCCCCAAGGGAGGGAACGAAAAACTGTTTTTT. Amino acid sequence: CASSPKGGNEKLFF. The chain links TRBV9 to TRBJ1-4, with D unresolved. V gave up 4 bases and J gave up 8 bases, with 15 bases separating them. This CDR3 region has 14 residues. Germline V gene sequence: CDR1 SGDLS, CDR2 YYNGEE. Using reference TRBV9 and TRBJ1-4 for the parts outside the CDR3, the full variable domain is DSGVTQTPKHLITATGQRVTLRCSPRSGDLSVYWYQQSLDQGLQFLIQYYNGEERAKGNILERFSAQQFPDLHSELNLSSLELGDSALYFCASSPKGGNEKLFFGSGTQLSVL.

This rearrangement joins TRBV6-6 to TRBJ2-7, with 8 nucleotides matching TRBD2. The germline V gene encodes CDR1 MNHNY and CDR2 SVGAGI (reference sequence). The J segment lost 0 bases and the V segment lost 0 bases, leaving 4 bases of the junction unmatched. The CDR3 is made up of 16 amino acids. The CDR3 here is CASSYSPSGFSYEQYF. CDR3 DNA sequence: TGTGCCAGCAGTTACTCGCCTAGCGGGTTCTCCTACGAGCAGTACTTC.

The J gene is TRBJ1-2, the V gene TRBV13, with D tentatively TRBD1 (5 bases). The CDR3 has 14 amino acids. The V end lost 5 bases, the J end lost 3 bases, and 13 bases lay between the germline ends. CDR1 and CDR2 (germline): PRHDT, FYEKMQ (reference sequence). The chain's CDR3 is CASSRRDGYYGYTF. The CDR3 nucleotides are TGTGCCAGCAGCCGACGGGACGGCTACTATGGCTACACCTTC.

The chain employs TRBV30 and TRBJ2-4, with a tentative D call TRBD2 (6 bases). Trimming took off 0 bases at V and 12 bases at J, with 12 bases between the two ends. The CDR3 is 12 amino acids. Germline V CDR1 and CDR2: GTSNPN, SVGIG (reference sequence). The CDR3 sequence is CAWSVTGEDQYF. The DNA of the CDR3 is TGTGCCTGGAGTGTTACGGGAGAGGATCAGTACTTC.

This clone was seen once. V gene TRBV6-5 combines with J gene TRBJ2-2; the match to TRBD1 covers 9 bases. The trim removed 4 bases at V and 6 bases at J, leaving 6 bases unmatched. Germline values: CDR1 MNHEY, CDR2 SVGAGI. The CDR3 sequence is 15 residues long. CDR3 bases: TGTGCCAGCAGTTTTGACAGGGGGTGGGCCGGGGAGCTGTTTTTT. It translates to CASSFDRGWAGELFF.

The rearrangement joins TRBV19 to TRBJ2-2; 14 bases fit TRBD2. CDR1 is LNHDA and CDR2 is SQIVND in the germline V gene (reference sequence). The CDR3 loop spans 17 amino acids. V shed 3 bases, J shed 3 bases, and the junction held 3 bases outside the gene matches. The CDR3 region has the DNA TGTGCCAGTAGTATGACTAGCGGGAGGGCCGACACCGGGGAGCTGTTTTTT. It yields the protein CASSMTSGRADTGELFF.

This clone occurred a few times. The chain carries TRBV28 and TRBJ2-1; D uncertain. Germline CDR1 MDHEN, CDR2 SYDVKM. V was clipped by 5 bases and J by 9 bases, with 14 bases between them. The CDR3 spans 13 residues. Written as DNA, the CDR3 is TGTGCCAGCAGTCGTTTCATGGCGGCTGAGCAGTTCTTC. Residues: CASSRFMAAEQFF.

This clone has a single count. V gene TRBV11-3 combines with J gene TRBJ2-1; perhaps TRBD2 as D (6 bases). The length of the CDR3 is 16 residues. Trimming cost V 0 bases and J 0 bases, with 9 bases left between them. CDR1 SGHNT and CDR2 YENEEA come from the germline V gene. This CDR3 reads CASSLDGGTSYNEQFF. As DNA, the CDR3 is TGTGCCAGCAGCTTAGACGGCGGGACCTCCTACAATGAGCAGTTCTTC.